These T cell receptor beta chains were read from a single sample in a study of shared clonotypes between healthy human individuals. TCRdb's table, derived via immunoSEQ multiplex PCR, lists solely in-frame clones and lacks some. The sample records under 2,500,000 clones, around 95% being singletons. The source material was naive CD4+ T cells sorted from blood. The receptor source for this set is a man aged 18 to 35 in good health. CDR3s include the opening cysteine and the closing phenylalanine or tryptophan. The D gene is left open where the match is weak. Size is omitted from some rows. Given values are once, few, many or a class for expanded clones.

TRBJ2-1 | TRBV9 | - | - | CASSVAIPFANEQFF | TGTGCCAGCAGCGTAGCTATCCCTTTTGCCAATGAGCAGTTCTTC
TRBJ1-1 | TRBV5-1 | - | - | CASSLSLNTEAFF | TGCGCCAGCAGCTTGTCCTTGAACACTGAAGCTTTCTTT
TRBJ2-3 | TRBV5-6 | TRBD1 | - | CASSWTGGTQYF | TGTGCCAGCAGCTGGACAGGAGGTACGCAGTATTTT
TRBJ1-1 | TRBV9 | TRBD1 | - | CASTRGQEYSTTEAFF | TGTGCCAGCACCAGGGGACAGGAGTATTCCACCACTGAAGCTTTCTTT
TRBJ2-7 | TRBV30 | - | - | CAWSVGALTSYEQYF | TGTGCCTGGAGTGTAGGTGCCCTTACTTCCTACGAGCAGTACTTC
TRBJ1-2 | TRBV30 | TRBD1 | once | CAWRTQGGDYGYTF | TGTGCCTGGAGGACACAGGGGGGGGACTATGGCTACACCTTC
TRBJ1-5 | TRBV19 | - | once | CASTPRGREPQHF | TGTGCCAGTACCCCCCGGGGTAGGGAGCCCCAGCATTTT
TRBJ2-5 | TRBV5-4 | - | - | CASTPNRGAQETQYF | TGTGCCAGCACCCCGAACCGGGGGGCCCAAGAGACCCAGTACTTC
TRBJ2-7 | TRBV6-5 | TRBD2 | - | CASSPSGGFYEQYF | TGTGCCAGCAGTCCTAGCGGGGGTTTCTACGAGCAGTACTTC
TRBJ2-2 | TRBV7-8 | - | - | CASSFPGVTGELFF | TGTGCCAGCAGCTTCCCGGGGGTCACCGGGGAGCTGTTTTTT
TRBJ1-2 | TRBV29-1 | - | - | CSVVGIKSGYTF | TGCAGCGTTGTAGGGATAAAGAGTGGCTACACCTTC
TRBJ2-1 | TRBV9 | TRBD2 | - | CASSASAGGPYNEQFF | TGTGCCAGCAGCGCTTCAGCGGGAGGGCCCTACAATGAGCAGTTCTTC
TRBJ1-2 | TRBV6-6 | TRBD1 | - | CASRPDRGRYGYTF | TGTGCCAGCAGGCCCGACAGGGGCCGGTATGGCTACACCTTC
TRBJ2-3 | TRBV29-1 | - | - | CSVEGADTDTQYF | TGCAGCGTTGAGGGGGCAGACACAGATACGCAGTATTTT
TRBJ2-7 | TRBV5-4 | - | - | CASSTQTGPSSYEQYF | TGTGCCAGCAGCACCCAGACGGGGCCTAGCTCCTACGAGCAGTACTTC
TRBJ1-3 | TRBV11-2 | - | - | CASRPPLGNTIYF | TGTGCCAGCCGTCCCCCGCTCGGAAACACCATATATTTT
TRBJ2-7 | TRBV9 | TRBD2 | - | CASSVGSGGYEQYF | TGTGCCAGCAGCGTAGGAAGCGGGGGCTACGAGCAGTACTTC
TRBJ2-7 | TRBV2 | TRBD1 | - | CASSADRFYEQYF | TGTGCCAGCAGTGCGGACAGGTTCTACGAGCAGTACTTC
TRBJ2-7 | TRBV5-1 | - | - | CASSPGDRLEQYF | TGCGCCAGCAGTCCAGGCGACAGGCTCGAGCAGTACTTC
TRBJ1-1 | TRBV30 | - | - | CAWKEQSNTEAFF | TGTGCCTGGAAAGAACAGAGTAACACTGAAGCTTTCTTT
TRBJ1-4 | TRBV5-1 | - | - | CASSLGGTPPNEKLFF | TGCGCCAGCAGCTTGGGGGGGACACCACCTAATGAAAAACTGTTTTTT
TRBJ1-6 | TRBV28 | TRBD1 | - | CASSPGTGGSNSPLHF | TGTGCCAGCAGTCCCGGGACAGGGGGATCAAATTCACCCCTCCACTTT
TRBJ1-1 | TRBV27 | TRBD1 | - | CASSLGQGNTEAFF | TGTGCCAGCAGTTTGGGACAGGGGAACACTGAAGCTTTCTTT
TRBJ2-7 | TRBV5-1 | - | once | CASSGGTYEQYF | TGCGCCAGCAGTGGAGGAACCTACGAGCAGTACTTC
TRBJ1-3 | TRBV27 | - | - | CASRRDRSSGNTIYF | TGTGCCAGCAGGCGGGACCGAAGCTCTGGAAACACCATATATTTT
TRBJ2-3 | TRBV6-1 | - | - | CASIRTQGWSDTQYF | TGTGCCAGCATCAGGACGCAGGGATGGTCAGATACGCAGTATTTT
TRBJ1-1 | TRBV5-1 | - | - | CASSGTGTGNTEAFF | TGCGCCAGCAGTGGAACAGGGACTGGAAACACTGAAGCTTTCTTT
TRBJ2-6 | TRBV5-5 | - | - | CASSLLGRQLNVLTF | TGTGCCAGCAGCTTATTGGGGCGACAGCTCAACGTCCTGACTTTC
TRBJ1-3 | TRBV27 | - | - | CASRSRNSGNTIYF | TGTGCCAGCAGATCCAGGAACTCTGGAAACACCATATATTTT
TRBJ2-2 | TRBV10-1 | TRBD2 | - | CASSERASGGTGELFF | TGCGCCAGCAGTGAGAGGGCTAGCGGGGGCACCGGGGAGCTGTTTTTT
TRBJ1-2 | TRBV2 | TRBD1 | - | CASSERSLGQGVYTF | TGTGCCAGCAGTGAAAGAAGTTTGGGACAGGGCGTCTACACCTTC
TRBJ1-6 | TRBV21-1 | - | - | CASSRPDSSYNSPLHF | TGTGCCAGCAGCCGACCGGACAGCTCCTATAATTCACCCCTCCACTTT
TRBJ2-7 | TRBV19 | - | - | CASSIRAGNEQYF | TGTGCCAGTAGTATTCGGGCAGGGAACGAGCAGTACTTC
TRBJ1-2 | TRBV6-5 | - | once | CASSYGQGRDYGYTF | TGTGCCAGCAGTTACGGCCAGGGTAGGGACTATGGCTACACCTTC
TRBJ1-5 | TRBV28 | - | - | CASALSIGGNQPQHF | TGTGCCAGCGCCCTTTCCATTGGGGGCAATCAGCCCCAGCATTTT
TRBJ1-1 | TRBV21-1 | - | - | CASSNQGQGQGTEAFF | TGTGCCAGCAGCAATCAGGGACAGGGTCAAGGCACTGAAGCTTTCTTT
TRBJ1-6 | TRBV9 | - | - | CASSPHTGVNSPLHF | TGTGCCAGCAGCCCTCATACAGGAGTAAATTCACCCCTCCACTTT
TRBJ2-3 | TRBV9 | - | - | CASRPRGTDTQYF | TGTGCCAGCAGGCCACGGGGCACAGATACGCAGTATTTT
TRBJ2-2 | TRBV28 | TRBD1 | - | CASSNSGGSGELFF | TGTGCCAGCAGTAATTCAGGGGGTTCCGGGGAGCTGTTTTTT